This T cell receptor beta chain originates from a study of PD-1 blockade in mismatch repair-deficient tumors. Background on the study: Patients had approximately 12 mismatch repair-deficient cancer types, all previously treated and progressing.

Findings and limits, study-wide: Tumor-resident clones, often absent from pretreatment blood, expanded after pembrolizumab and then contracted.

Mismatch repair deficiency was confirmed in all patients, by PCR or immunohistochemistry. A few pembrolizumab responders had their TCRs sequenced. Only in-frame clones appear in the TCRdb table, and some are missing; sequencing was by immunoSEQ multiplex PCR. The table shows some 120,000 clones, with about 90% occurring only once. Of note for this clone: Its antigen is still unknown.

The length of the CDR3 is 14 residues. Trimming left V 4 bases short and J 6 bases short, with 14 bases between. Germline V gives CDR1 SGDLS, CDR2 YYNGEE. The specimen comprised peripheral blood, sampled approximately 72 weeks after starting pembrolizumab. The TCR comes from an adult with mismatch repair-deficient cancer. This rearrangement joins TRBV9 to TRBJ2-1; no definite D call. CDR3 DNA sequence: TGTGCCAGCAGCCTCATCGGGTTCTCCAATGAGCAGTTCTTC. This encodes CASSLIGFSNEQFF.